Given below is one T cell receptor beta chain in context. In the study's own analysis: Estimates of nucleated cell counts were drawn from the amplification of reference gene primers. TCRdb's copy holds only in-frame clones and misses some; the assay was immunoSEQ multiplex PCR. That table furnishes V, J and clone size, whereas the DNA furnished D and trimming. The sample consists of fewer than 350,000 clones, roughly nine tenths of them appearing once. The record originates from a study of blood T cell repertoires in COVID-19. Overall study context: Acute and convalescent COVID-19 samples came from the United States, Italy and Spain. T cells, B-cell-depleted T cells, or PBMCs supplied cDNA or gDNA.

This CDR3 contains 14 residues. CDR1 is LNHDA and CDR2 is SQIVND in the germline V gene (reference sequence). V lost 2 bases to trimming and J lost 7 bases; unmatched junction nucleotides: 6. Sample: peripheral blood. The TCR comes from a woman aged 30 to 39 with COVID-19, enrolled during active disease. The genes are TRBV19 and TRBJ2-7, with 9 bases matching TRBD2. The CDR3, as DNA: TGTGCCAGTAGTATAACCGGGACTAGCTGGGAGCAGTACTTC. Protein: CASSITGTSWEQYF.